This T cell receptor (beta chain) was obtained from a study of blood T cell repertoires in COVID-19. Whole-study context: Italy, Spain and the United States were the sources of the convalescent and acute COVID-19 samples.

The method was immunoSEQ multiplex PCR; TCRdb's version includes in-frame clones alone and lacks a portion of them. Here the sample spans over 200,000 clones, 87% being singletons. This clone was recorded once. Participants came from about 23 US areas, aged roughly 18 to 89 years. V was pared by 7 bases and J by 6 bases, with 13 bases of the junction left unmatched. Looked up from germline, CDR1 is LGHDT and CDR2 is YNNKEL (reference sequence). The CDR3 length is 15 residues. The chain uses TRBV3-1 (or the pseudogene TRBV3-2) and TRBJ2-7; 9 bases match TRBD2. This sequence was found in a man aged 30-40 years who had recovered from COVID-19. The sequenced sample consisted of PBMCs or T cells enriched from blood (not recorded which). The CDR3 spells CASTRSAGGSVEQYF. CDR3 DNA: TGTGCCAGCACCCGATCGGCGGGAGGGTCGGTCGAGCAGTACTTC.